This T cell receptor (beta chain) originates from a study of T cell responses to AZD1222 COVID-19 vaccine (dated by TCRdb to about 2021). In the study overall: AZD1222 recipients with second doses at about 4 weeks or about 12 weeks were pooled, because spike-specific TCR depth and breadth did not differ between schedules. A total of approximately 250 trial participants underwent TCR sequencing, of whom under 220 had received two doses of AZD1222 and some 25 had received two doses of the MenACWY control vaccine. Trial participants were enrolled by age into subgroups of 18-55, 56-69 and 70-plus years, and around 150, 29 and 61 TCR-sequenced participants, respectively, were included in these subgroups.

Remarks on this clone: No antigen is known for it. No much larger clone exists at a distance of one base, and base qualities are not known.

Looking up the germline V gene yields CDR1 SGHNT and CDR2 YENEEA. V sheds 1 base and J sheds 8 bases, leaving 6 bases between their ends. The CDR3 covers 12 residues, taking in both the cysteine and the phenylalanine. Kept here is only the CDR3 DNA, which spans 36 bases and is read in frame from base 1. Sample time point, as interpreted from the label and publication: baseline before first vaccination. Vaccinee samples were obtained from the UK trials COV001 and COV002, which included a single-blind randomized controlled phase 2/3 trial of AZD1222 (ChAdOx1 nCoV-19) in healthy adults. For TCRbeta chain sequencing, PBMC samples were collected from trial participants at day 0 and at day 28 after the second dose. Overall study results and their limits: After two AZD1222 doses, both the breadth and the depth of spike-specific TCRs were significantly higher than at day 0 and than in MenACWY recipients. Epitopes outside the regions mutated in the B.1.351 and B.1.1.7 variants were reportedly recognized by nearly half of the unique spike-specific TCRs. Because no day 14 peak-response samples were available, repertoires were characterized only after the peak T cell response. Conclusions about previously exposed vaccinees were limited because only six AZD1222 recipients were SARS-CoV-2 seropositive at baseline. Participants were mostly white British and included more females than males, and it was suggested by the authors that clonal diversity may have been underestimated. The whole spike protein was spanned by vaccine-associated CD4 TCRs, and dominant responses were seen in regions 160-218 and 743-854. The 56-69-year group was small, and its depth increase did not reach significance, likely because of low power.

The CDR3 regions of human TCRbeta chains were subjected to immunosequencing. The published analysis was carried out like this. Repertoire TCRs were matched against a reference library of SARS-CoV-2-specific TCRs generated with the MIRA antigen-specificity platform. Breadth meant the fraction of unique TCRs that were SARS-CoV-2-associated, whereas depth meant the fraction of total T cells that were SARS-CoV-2-associated. Using the MIRA data, each spike-specific TCR was assigned both to the spike region to which the TCR was reactive and to a CD4 or CD8 class. Log10-transformed breadth and depth values were compared by one-way ANOVA with Sidak's multiple comparisons tests. TCRdb re-hosts the immuneACCESS table, in-frame sequences only. Its copies lack some clones; in the studies checked, an unresolved V gene accounts for under half of them, and the cause for the rest is not known. V, J and clone size are taken as reported in that table, and D and trimming were inferred from the DNA itself. In this sample the table shows roughly 80,000 clones, more than 90% of which occur a single time. Of the sample, approximately 4.5% falls within the top ten clones.

The receptor was isolated from an adult in good health. Sequences were derived from peripheral blood, sampled on day 0 of AZD1222 vaccination. The V gene is TRBV11-3 and the J gene is TRBJ2-1, with the D segment identity uncertain. The CDR3 in this case is CASSLGWDEQFF. The DNA sequence is TGTGCCAGCAGCTTAGGGTGGGATGAGCAGTTCTTC.